A single sample is the source of the 16 T cell receptor beta chains below, sequenced in a study of persistence of HIV-infected CD4 T cells. Their recognized antigens are unknown. Sequencing used immunoSEQ version 4 in survey mode. Repertoires were generated with immunoSEQ multiplex PCR, while TCRdb's copy carries only in-frame clones and drops some. This sample yields about 64,000 clones, of which less than 85% are seen a single time; under 2% belongs to the top ten. Cells were stimulated with overlapping HIV-1 Gag 15-mer peptides. Memory cells lacking CD40L and CD69 with high CD45RO were sorted. The source was CD4+ T cells sorted from PBMCs after approximately 19-hour stimulation, collected from a patient who received antiretroviral therapy. The receptors come from an adult man with HIV who was CMV-seropositive.

In regard to this clone: At one end the junction does not follow the germline gene, possibly because of a read error. The CDR3 DNA is TGCGCCAGCAACCAAGGGGGCCGCACAGATACGCAGTATTTT. It is translated as CASNQGGRTDTQYF. This chain connects TRBV4-1 to TRBJ2-3; TRBD1 agrees at 7 bases. CDR1 and CDR2 (germline): MGHRA, YSYEKL. The CDR3 extends over 14 amino acids.

The genes are TRBV7-2 and TRBJ2-1; tentative D call: TRBD1 (6 bases). The germline V and J ends were trimmed by 3 bases and 4 bases, with 7 bases remaining between them. The germline gives CDR1 SGHTA, CDR2 FQGNSA. There are 13 residues in the CDR3. The CDR3 bases are TGTGCCAGCAGCTTTCAGGGGTACAATGAGCAGTTCTTC. Encoded protein: CASSFQGYNEQFF. Full variable domain (remainder filled in from reference TRBV7-2 and TRBJ2-1): GAGVSQSPSNKVTEKGKDVELRCDPISGHTALYWYRQSLGQGLEFLIYFQGNSAPDKSGLPSDRFSAERTGGSVSTLTIQRTQQEDSAVYLCASSFQGYNEQFFGPGTRLTVL.

V is TRBV2 and J is TRBJ1-1, with D maybe TRBD1 (6 bases). V lost 6 bases, J lost 12 bases, and 20 bases lay in between. CDR3 length equals 13 residues. Germline CDR1 SNHLY, CDR2 FYNNEI. The CDR3 nucleotides are TGTGCCAGCAGAGATTCAACAGGGTTAAAGACTTTCTTT. This codes for CASRDSTGLKTFF.

This clone appeared once. The rearrangement uses TRBV5-4 and TRBJ2-6; D ambiguous. V was trimmed by 4 bases and J by 4 bases, leaving 9 bases between them. Germline CDR1 and CDR2: SGHNT and YYREEE (reference sequence). The CDR3 has 14 amino acids. The DNA of the CDR3 is TGTGCCAGCAGCCATACCGTCGGGGCCAACGTCCTGACTTTC. As protein: CASSHTVGANVLTF.

The chain recombines TRBV20-1 with TRBJ2-1, with D perhaps TRBD2 (5 bases). The CDR3 is 13 amino acids. The V and J ends lost 7 bases and 5 bases respectively, with 15 bases between them. Germline V gives CDR1 DFQATT, CDR2 SNEGSKA (reference sequence). The CDR3 DNA reads as TGCAGTGTTAGTGAGGGCGCAAACAATGAGCAGTTCTTC. It codes for CSVSEGANNEQFF.

On this clone: Other DNA variants within this sample encode the same CDR3. The chain uses TRBV2 and TRBJ1-1; D is unresolved. Germline loops: CDR1 SNHLY, CDR2 FYNNEI. The germline V and J ends were trimmed by 7 bases and 1 base, with 10 bases remaining between them. This CDR3 spans 13 amino acids. The CDR3 DNA sequence: TGTGCCAGCAATGGGGAGAGGAACACTGAAGCTTTCTTT. It codes for CASNGERNTEAFF.

The V gene is TRBV6-5, the J gene TRBJ2-2; D remains unclear. CDR1 MNHEY and CDR2 SVGAGI come from the germline V gene. This CDR3 comprises 14 residues. Between the trimmed V and J ends, which lost 6 bases and 9 bases, there was a span of 17 bases. CDR3 in amino acids: CASRGPAHQWELFF. In DNA form, the CDR3 reads TGTGCCAGCAGAGGTCCTGCCCATCAATGGGAGCTGTTTTTT.

This sequence joins TRBV20-1 and TRBJ1-5; D is ambiguous. V lost 7 bases to trimming and J lost 13 bases, with 17 bases between them. The CDR3 extends over 11 amino acids. Germline CDR1 and CDR2: DFQATT and SNEGSKA (reference sequence). The CDR3 loop reads CSVGDRAIQHF. For the CDR3, the DNA is TGCAGTGTCGGAGATCGGGCCATTCAGCATTTT.

The gene calls are TRBV19 and TRBJ2-4; no clear D gene. The CDR3 extends over 14 amino acids. Germline CDR1 is LNHDA and CDR2 is SQIVND (reference sequence). The V end lost 2 bases, the J end lost 5 bases, and 10 bases lay between the germline ends. The DNA for the CDR3 is TGTGCCAGTAGTATATTTGGACCCCAAAACATTCAGTACTTC. Translating it yields CASSIFGPQNIQYF.

The chain is built from TRBV6-5 and TRBJ1-1; possibly TRBD1 for D (5 bases). CDR1 is MNHEY, CDR2 SVGAGI, per germline. V dropped 6 bases and J dropped 0 bases, with 11 bases sitting between them. This CDR3 spans 14 amino acids. The CDR3 DNA sequence: TGTGCCAGCAGCCTGACAGCCTTGAACACTGAAGCTTTCTTT. It encodes CASSLTALNTEAFF.

The chain combines TRBV5-5 with TRBJ2-2, with D perhaps TRBD1 or TRBD2 (6 bases each). The CDR3 runs to 18 residues. The germline gives CDR1 SGHKS, CDR2 YYEKEE (reference sequence). V lost 1 base and J 6 bases, leaving 22 bases between the germline ends. The CDR3 DNA reads TGTGCCAGCAGCTTGCTATCTTTGGGCAGGGGAGGTGCCGGGGAGCTGTTTTTT. Translation: CASSLLSLGRGGAGELFF.

The CDR3 coding sequence is TGTGCCACCAGTTCTCCCGGGCGACAGGGGCTCACCGGGGAGCTGTTTTTT. This gives the protein CATSSPGRQGLTGELFF. The chain recombines TRBV24-1 with TRBJ2-2, with 8 positions matching TRBD1. This CDR3 has 17 residues. Germline assignment: CDR1 KGHDR and CDR2 SFDVKD. Trimming cost V 6 bases and J 4 bases; bases outside gene matches: 12.

This clone was counted a few times. The chain has TRBV6-1 and TRBJ1-6, with no clear D. V lost 3 bases and J lost 5, with 5 bases in between. The CDR3 has 13 amino acids. Germline lookup yields CDR1 MNHNS and CDR2 SASEGT. The CDR3 DNA reads as TGTGCCAGCAGTGAGGAGGATAATTCACCCCTCCACTTT. Amino acid sequence: CASSEEDNSPLHF.

This clone showed up just once. The J gene is TRBJ2-1, the V gene TRBV5-1; D might be TRBD1 (5 bases). Per the germline V gene, CDR1 is SGHRS and CDR2 is YFSETQ. V was clipped by 0 bases and J by 10 bases, with 14 bases between them. The CDR3 spans 14 residues. The CDR3 nucleotides are TGCGCCAGCAGCTTGGAGGCAGGGAATAAGGAGCAGTTCTTC. It is translated as CASSLEAGNKEQFF.

This clone is labeled medium-sized. The V call is TRBV6-5, the J call TRBJ2-7; 7 positions agree with TRBD1. Germline CDR1 and CDR2: MNHEY and SVGAGI. The junction had 7 bases not matched to a gene; V was cut back by 6 bases and J by 2 bases. The CDR3 consists of 14 residues. The CDR3 DNA follows: TGTGCCAGCAGGAGACAGGGAGCTACCTACGAGCAGTACTTC. Protein sequence: CASRRQGATYEQYF.

This clone was seen more than once but under ten times. The V call is TRBV7-8, the J call TRBJ2-6; TRBD1 matches at 11 bases. From germline, CDR1 is SGHVS and CDR2 FQNEAQ. The junction had 5 bases not matched to a gene; V was cut back by 3 bases and J by 1 base. The CDR3 consists of 18 residues. CDR3 sequence reads: CASSFGQGATSGANVLTF. The CDR3 DNA reads TGTGCCAGCAGCTTTGGACAGGGGGCTACATCTGGGGCCAACGTCCTGACTTTC.